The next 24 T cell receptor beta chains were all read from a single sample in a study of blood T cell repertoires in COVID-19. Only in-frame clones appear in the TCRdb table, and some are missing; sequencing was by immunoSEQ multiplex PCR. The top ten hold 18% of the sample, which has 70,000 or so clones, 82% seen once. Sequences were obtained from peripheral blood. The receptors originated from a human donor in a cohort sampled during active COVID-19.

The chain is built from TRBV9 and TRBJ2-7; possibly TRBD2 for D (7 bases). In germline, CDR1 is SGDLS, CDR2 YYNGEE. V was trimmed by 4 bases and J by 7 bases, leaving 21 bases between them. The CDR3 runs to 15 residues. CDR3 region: CASSFRAGAGAEQYF. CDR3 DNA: TGTGCCAGCAGCTTCCGGGCGGGGGCAGGAGCAGAGCAGTACTTC.

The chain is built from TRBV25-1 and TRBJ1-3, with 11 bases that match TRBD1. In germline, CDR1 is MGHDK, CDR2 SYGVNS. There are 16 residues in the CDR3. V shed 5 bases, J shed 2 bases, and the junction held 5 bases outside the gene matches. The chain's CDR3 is CASSWTGGAAGNTIYF. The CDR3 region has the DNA TGTGCCAGCAGTTGGACAGGGGGCGCCGCTGGAAACACCATATATTTT.

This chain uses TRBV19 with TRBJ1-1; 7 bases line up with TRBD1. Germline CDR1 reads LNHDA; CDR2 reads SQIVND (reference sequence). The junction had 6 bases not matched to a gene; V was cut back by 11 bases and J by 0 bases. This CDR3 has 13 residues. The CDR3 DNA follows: TGTGCCGCAAGGGGACAGTTGAACACTGAAGCTTTCTTT. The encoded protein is CAARGQLNTEAFF.

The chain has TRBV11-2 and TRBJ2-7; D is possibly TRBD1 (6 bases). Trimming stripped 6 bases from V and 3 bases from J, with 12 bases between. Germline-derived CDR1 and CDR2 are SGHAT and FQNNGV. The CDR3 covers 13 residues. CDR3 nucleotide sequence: TGTGCCAGCAGACCGGACAGCTACTACGAGCAGTACTTC. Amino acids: CASRPDSYYEQYF.

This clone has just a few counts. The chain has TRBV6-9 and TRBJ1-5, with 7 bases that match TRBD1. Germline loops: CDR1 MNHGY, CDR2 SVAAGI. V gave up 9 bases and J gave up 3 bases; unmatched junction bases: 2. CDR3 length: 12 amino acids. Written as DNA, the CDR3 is TGTGCCAGAGGGGGCTTCAATCAGCCCCAGCATTTT. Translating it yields CARGGFNQPQHF.

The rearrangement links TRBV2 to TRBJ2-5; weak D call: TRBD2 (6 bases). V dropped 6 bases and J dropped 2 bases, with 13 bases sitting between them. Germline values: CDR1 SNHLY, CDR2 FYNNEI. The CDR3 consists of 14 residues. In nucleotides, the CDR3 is TGTGCCAGCAGGCGGGACGGAGGGCAAGAGACCCAGTACTTC. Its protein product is CASRRDGGQETQYF.

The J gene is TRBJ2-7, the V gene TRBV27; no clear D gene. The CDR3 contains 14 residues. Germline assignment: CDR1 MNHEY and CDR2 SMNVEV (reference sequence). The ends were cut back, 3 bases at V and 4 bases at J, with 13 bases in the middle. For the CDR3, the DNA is TGTGCCAGCAGTTTTAATGGGCAGCTTTACGAGCAGTACTTC. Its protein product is CASSFNGQLYEQYF.

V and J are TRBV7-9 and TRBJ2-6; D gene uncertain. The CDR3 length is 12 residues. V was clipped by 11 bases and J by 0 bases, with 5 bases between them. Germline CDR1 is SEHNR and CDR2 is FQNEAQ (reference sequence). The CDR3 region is CALSSGANVLTF. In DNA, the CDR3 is TGTGCCTTGAGCTCTGGGGCCAACGTCCTGACTTTC.

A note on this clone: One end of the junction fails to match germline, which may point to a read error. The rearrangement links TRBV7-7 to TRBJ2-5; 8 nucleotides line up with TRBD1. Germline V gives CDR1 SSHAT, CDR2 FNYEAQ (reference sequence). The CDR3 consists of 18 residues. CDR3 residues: CASSPGTGDRRWLETQYF. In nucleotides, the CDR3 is TGTGCTAGCAGCCCTGGGACAGGTGATAGACGTTGGTTGGAGACCCAGTACTTC.

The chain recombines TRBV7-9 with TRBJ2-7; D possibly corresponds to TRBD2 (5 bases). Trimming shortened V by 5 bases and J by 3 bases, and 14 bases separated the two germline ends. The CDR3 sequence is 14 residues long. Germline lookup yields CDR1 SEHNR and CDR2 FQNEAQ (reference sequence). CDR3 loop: CASSPGITYYEQYF. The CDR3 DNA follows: TGTGCCAGCAGCCCCGGGATAACCTACTACGAGCAGTACTTC.

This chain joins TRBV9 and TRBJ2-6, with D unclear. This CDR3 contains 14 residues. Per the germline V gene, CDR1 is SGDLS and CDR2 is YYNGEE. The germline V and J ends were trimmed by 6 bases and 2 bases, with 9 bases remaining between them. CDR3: CASTPRAGANVLTF. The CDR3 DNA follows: TGTGCCAGCACACCCCGGGCTGGGGCCAACGTCCTGACTTTC. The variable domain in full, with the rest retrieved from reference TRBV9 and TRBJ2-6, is DSGVTQTPKHLITATGQRVTLRCSPRSGDLSVYWYQQSLDQGLQFLIQYYNGEERAKGNILERFSAQQFPDLHSELNLSSLELGDSALYFCASTPRAGANVLTFGAGSRLTVL.

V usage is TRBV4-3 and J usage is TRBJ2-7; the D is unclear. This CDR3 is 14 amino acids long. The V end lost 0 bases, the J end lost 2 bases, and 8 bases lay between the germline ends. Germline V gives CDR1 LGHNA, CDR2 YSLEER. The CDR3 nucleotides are TGCGCCAGCAGCCAAGATAAACAAACCTACGAGCAGTACTTC. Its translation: CASSQDKQTYEQYF.

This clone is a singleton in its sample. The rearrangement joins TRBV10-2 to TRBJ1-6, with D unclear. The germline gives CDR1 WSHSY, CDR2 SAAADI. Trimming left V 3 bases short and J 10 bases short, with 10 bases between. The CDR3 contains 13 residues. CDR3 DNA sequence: TGCGCCAGCAGTGACACCGCGGGGTCACCCCTCCACTTT. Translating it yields CASSDTAGSPLHF.

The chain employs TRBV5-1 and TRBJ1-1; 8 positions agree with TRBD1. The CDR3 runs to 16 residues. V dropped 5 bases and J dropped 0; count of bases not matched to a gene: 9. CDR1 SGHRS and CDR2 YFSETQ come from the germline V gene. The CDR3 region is CASRPDRGSMNTEAFF. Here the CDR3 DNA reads TGCGCCAGCAGACCCGACAGGGGATCTATGAACACTGAAGCTTTCTTT.

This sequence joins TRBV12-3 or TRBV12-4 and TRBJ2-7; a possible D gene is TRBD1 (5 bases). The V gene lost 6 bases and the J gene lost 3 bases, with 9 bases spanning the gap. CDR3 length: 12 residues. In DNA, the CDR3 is TGTGCCAGCAGCCAGGGATTCTACGAGCAGTACTTC. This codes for CASSQGFYEQYF.

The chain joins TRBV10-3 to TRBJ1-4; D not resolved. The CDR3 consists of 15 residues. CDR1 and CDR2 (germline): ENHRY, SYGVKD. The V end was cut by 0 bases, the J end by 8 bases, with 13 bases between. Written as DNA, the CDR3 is TGTGCCATCAGTGAGTCTGTACGGTTGGGCGAAAAACTGTTTTTT. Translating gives CAISESVRLGEKLFF.

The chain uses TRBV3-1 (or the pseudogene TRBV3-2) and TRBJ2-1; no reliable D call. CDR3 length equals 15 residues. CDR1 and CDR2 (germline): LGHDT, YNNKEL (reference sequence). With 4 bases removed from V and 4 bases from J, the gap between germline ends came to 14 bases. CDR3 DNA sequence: TGTGCCAGCAGCCGAGATCCAGTGGTTTACAATGAGCAGTTCTTC. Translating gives CASSRDPVVYNEQFF.

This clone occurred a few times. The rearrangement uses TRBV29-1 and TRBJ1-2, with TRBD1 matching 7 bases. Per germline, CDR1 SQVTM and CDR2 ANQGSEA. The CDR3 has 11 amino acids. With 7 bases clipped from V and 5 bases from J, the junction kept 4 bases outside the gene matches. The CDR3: CSATGVYGYTF. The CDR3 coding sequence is TGCAGCGCAACAGGGGTTTATGGCTACACCTTC.

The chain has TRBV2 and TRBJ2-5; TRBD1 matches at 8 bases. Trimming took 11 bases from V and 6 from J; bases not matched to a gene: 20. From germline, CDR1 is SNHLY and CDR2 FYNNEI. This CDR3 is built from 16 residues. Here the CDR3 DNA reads TGTGCCGAACGGATGGAGACAGGGGCTGAGGTGAAGACCCAGTACTTC. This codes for CAERMETGAEVKTQYF.

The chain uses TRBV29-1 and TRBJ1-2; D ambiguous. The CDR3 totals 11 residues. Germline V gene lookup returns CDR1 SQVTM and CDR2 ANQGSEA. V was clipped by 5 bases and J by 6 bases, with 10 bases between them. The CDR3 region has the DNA TGCAGCGTTCGACGGAGAGATGGCTACACCTTC. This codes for CSVRRRDGYTF.

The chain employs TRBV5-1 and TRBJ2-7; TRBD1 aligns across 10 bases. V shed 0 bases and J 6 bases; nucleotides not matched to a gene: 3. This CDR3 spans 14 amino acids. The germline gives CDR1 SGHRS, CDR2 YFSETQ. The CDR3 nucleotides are TGCGCCAGCAGCTTGGGGACAGGGGGGACCGAGCAGTACTTC. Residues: CASSLGTGGTEQYF. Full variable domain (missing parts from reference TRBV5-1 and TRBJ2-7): KAGVTQTPRYLIKTRGQQVTLSCSPISGHRSVSWYQQTPGQGLQFLFEYFSETQRNKGNFPGRFSGRQFSNSRSEMNVSTLELGDSALYLCASSLGTGGTEQYFGPGTRLTVT.

The CDR3 spells CASSPGTPPGSWQFF. DNA for the CDR3: TGTGCCAGCTCACCCGGGACTCCCCCGGGCTCTTGGCAGTTCTTC. The chain employs TRBV18 and TRBJ2-1; weak D call: TRBD2 (6 bases). This CDR3 has 15 residues. The V and J ends lost 3 bases and 12 bases respectively, with 21 bases between them. Germline lookup yields CDR1 KGHSH and CDR2 LQKENI.

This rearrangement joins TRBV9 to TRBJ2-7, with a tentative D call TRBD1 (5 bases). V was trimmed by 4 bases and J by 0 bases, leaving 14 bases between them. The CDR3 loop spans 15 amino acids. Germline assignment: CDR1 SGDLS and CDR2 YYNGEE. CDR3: CASSQKGDHSYEQYF. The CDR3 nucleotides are TGTGCCAGCAGCCAAAAAGGGGATCACTCCTACGAGCAGTACTTC.

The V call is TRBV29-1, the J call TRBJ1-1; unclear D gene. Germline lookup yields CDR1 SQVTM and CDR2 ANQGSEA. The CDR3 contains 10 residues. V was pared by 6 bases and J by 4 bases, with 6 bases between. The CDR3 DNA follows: TGCAGCGTGGCCAGCACTGAAGCTTTCTTT. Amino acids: CSVASTEAFF.